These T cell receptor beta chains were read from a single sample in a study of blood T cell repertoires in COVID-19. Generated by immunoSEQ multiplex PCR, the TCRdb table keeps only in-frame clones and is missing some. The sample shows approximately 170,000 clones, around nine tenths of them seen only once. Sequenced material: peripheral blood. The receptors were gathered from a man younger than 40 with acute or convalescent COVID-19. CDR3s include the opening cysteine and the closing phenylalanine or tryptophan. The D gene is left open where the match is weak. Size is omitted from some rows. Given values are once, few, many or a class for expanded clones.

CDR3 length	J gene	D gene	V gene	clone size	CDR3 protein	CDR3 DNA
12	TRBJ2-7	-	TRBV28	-	CASSSGDYEQYF	TGTGCCAGCAGCTCAGGGGACTACGAGCAGTACTTC
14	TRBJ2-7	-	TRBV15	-	CATSRVLGVGEQYF	TGTGCCACCAGCAGAGTTTTAGGGGTTGGCGAGCAGTACTTC
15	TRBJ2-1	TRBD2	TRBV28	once	CASRISTSGYNEQFF	TGTGCCAGCAGAATATCGACTAGCGGTTACAATGAGCAGTTCTTC
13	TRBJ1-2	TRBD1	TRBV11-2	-	CASSSLTGTGLLF	TGTGCCAGCAGCTCCCTTACCGGGACAGGGCTCCTCTTC
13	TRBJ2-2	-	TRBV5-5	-	CASSLLFDGELFF	TGTGCCAGCAGCTTGCTATTTGACGGGGAGCTGTTTTTT
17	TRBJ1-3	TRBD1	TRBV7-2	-	CASSPHSGQGPGNTIYF	TGTGCCAGCAGCCCGCATTCGGGACAGGGACCCGGAAACACCATATATTTT
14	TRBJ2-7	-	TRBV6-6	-	CASSYWGGRDEQYF	TGTGCCAGCAGTTACTGGGGGGGCCGGGACGAGCAGTACTTC
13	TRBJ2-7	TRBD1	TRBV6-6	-	CASRTGQANEQYF	TGTGCCAGCAGGACGGGACAGGCCAACGAGCAGTACTTC
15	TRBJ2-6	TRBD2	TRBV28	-	CASSFRGAGANVLTF	TGTGCCAGCAGTTTCCGGGGGGCTGGGGCCAACGTCCTGACTTTC
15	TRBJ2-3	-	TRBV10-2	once	CASSEWGYYTDTQYF	TGCGCCAGCAGTGAGTGGGGCTACTACACAGATACGCAGTATTTT
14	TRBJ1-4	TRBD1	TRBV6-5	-	CASRQGTGPEKLFF	TGTGCCAGCAGACAAGGGACAGGGCCTGAAAAACTGTTTTTT
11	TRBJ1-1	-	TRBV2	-	CASTTQSGAFF	TGTGCCAGCACTACACAATCGGGAGCTTTCTTT
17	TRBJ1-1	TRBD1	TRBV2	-	CASRPPGAGGFHTEAFF	TGTGCCAGCAGACCCCCCGGGGCAGGGGGGTTTCACACTGAAGCTTTCTTT
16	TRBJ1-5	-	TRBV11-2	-	CASSRGTAGSGQPQHF	TGTGCCAGCAGCCGGGGGACCGCAGGTTCGGGTCAGCCCCAGCATTTT
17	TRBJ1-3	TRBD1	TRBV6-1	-	CASSEALWTGSGNTIYF	TGTGCCAGCAGTGAAGCGCTGTGGACAGGCTCTGGAAACACCATATATTTT
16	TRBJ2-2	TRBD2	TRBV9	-	CASSPGTSGSIGELFF	TGTGCCAGCAGCCCAGGGACTAGCGGGAGCATAGGGGAGCTGTTTTTT
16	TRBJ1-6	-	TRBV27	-	CASSLSNRHGNSPLHF	TGTGCCAGCAGTTTATCGAACAGGCATGGGAATTCACCCCTCCACTTT
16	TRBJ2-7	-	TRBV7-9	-	CASSSSRGRGRHEQYF	TGTGCCAGCAGCTCCTCCCGGGGCAGGGGAAGGCACGAGCAGTACTTC
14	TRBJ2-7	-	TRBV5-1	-	CASSFGAGVGAQYF	TGCGCCAGCAGCTTTGGCGCAGGGGTTGGTGCGCAGTACTTC
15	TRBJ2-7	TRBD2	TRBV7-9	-	CASSDVAGGLVEQYF	TGTGCCAGCAGCGATGTCGCGGGAGGGTTGGTTGAGCAGTACTTC
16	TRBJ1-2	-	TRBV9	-	CASSVEPGRQAYGYTF	TGTGCCAGCAGCGTAGAACCCGGGCGACAGGCCTATGGCTACACCTTC
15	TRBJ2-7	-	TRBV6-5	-	CASSTSTRGSYEQYF	-
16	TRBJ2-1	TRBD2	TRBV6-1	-	CASSGLTSGGNNEQFF	TGTGCCAGCAGTGGCTTAACTAGCGGGGGAAACAATGAGCAGTTCTTC
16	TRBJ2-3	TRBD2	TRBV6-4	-	CASSDSGLAGPDTQYF	TGTGCCAGCAGTGACTCGGGACTAGCGGGACCAGATACGCAGTATTTT
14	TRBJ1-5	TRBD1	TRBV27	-	CASRPTTGVQPQHF	TGTGCCAGCCGCCCAACGACAGGGGTGCAGCCCCAGCATTTT
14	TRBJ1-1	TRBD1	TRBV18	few	CASSIDRGHTEAFF	TGTGCCAGCTCAATCGACAGGGGTCACACTGAAGCTTTCTTT
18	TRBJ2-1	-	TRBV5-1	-	CASSFGETLARSYNEQFF	TGCGCCAGCAGCTTCGGGGAAACATTAGCGCGCTCCTACAATGAGCAGTTCTTC
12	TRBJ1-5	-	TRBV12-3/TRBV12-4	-	CASSLVRGPVHF	TGTGCCAGCAGTTTAGTTAGGGGCCCGGTGCATTTT
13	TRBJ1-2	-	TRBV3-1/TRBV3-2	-	CASSQHSYPGYTF	TGTGCCAGCAGCCAACATAGCTACCCTGGCTACACCTTC
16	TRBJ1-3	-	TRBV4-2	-	CASSQVGGADGNTIYF	TGTGCCAGCAGCCAAGTAGGAGGGGCGGATGGAAACACCATATATTTT
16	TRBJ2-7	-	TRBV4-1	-	CASSQDVGGQSYEQYF	TGCGCCAGCAGCCAAGATGTGGGGGGGCAATCCTACGAGCAGTACTTC
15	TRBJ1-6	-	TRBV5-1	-	CASSLEGGGGSPLHF	TGCGCCAGCAGCTTGGAAGGAGGGGGGGGTTCACCCCTCCACTTT
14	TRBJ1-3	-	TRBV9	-	CASSVMSSGNTIYF	TGTGCCAGCAGCGTAATGAGCTCTGGAAACACCATATATTTT
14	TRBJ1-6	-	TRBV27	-	CASSYYRDNSPLHF	TGTGCCAGCAGTTACTACAGGGATAATTCACCCCTCCACTTT
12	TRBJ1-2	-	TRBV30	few	CAWKTRQGGYTF	TGTGCCTGGAAGACGCGGCAGGGAGGCTACACCTTC
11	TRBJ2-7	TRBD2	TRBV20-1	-	CRTSPSVEQYF	TGCAGGACTAGCCCTTCGGTCGAGCAGTACTTC
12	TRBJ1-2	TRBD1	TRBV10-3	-	CAIRRDRDGYTF	TGTGCCATCAGACGGGACAGGGATGGCTACACCTTC
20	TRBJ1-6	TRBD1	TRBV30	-	CAWRFGRQGVGGSYNSPLHF	TGTGCCTGGAGGTTCGGGCGACAGGGGGTAGGCGGCTCCTATAATTCACCCCTCCACTTT
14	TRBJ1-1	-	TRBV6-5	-	CASNRGDMNTEAFF	TGTGCCAGCAATAGGGGCGACATGAACACTGAAGCTTTCTTT
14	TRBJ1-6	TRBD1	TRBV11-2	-	CASSSGTGLSPLHF	TGTGCCAGCAGTTCCGGGACAGGGCTCTCACCCCTCCACTTT
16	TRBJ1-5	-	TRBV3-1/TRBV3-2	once	CASSQGAGTSNQPQHF	TGTGCCAGCAGCCAAGGGGCCGGAACCAGCAATCAGCCCCAGCATTTT
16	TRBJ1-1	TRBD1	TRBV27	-	CASSPYTQGGGTEAFF	TGTGCCAGCAGTCCGTACACACAGGGGGGGGGCACTGAAGCTTTCTTT
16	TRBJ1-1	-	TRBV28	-	CASSLVRAGRGTEAFF	TGTGCCAGCAGTTTAGTTCGTGCGGGTCGGGGCACTGAAGCTTTCTTT
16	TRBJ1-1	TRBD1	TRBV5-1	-	CASSPTGVQMNTEAFF	TGCGCCAGCAGCCCTACAGGGGTTCAAATGAACACTGAAGCTTTCTTT
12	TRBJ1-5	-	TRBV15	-	CATSTSHQPQHF	TGTGCCACCAGCACCAGTCATCAGCCCCAGCATTTT
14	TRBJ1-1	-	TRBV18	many	CASSPLPRNTEAFF	TGTGCCAGCTCACCACTACCGAGGAACACTGAAGCTTTCTTT
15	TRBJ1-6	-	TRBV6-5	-	CASTYGYKRNSPLHF	TGTGCCAGCACCTACGGGTACAAGCGAAATTCACCCCTCCACTTT
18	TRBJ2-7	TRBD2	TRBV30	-	CAWSSILGAGGHYYEQYF	TGTGCCTGGAGTTCTATCCTGGGGGCGGGAGGACACTACTACGAGCAGTACTTC
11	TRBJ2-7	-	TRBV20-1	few	CSVEGDYEQYF	TGCAGTGTGGAGGGTGACTACGAGCAGTACTTC
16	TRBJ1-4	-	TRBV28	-	CASSLYSGGTNEKLFF	TGTGCCAGCAGTTTATACAGTGGGGGGACTAATGAAAAACTGTTTTTT
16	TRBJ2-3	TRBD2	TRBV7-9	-	CASSFYTSGGLDTQYF	TGTGCCAGCAGCTTTTACACTAGCGGGGGGCTGGATACGCAGTATTTT
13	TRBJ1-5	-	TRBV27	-	CASSYHYNQPQHF	TGTGCCAGCAGTTACCACTACAATCAGCCCCAGCATTTT
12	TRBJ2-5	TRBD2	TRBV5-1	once	CASSPGGETQYF	TGCGCCAGCAGCCCCGGGGGGGAGACCCAGTACTTC
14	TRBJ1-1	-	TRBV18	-	CASSRNGKNTEAFF	TGTGCCAGTAGCCGGAACGGGAAGAACACTGAAGCTTTCTTT
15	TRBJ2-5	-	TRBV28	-	CASSLNKGDLQTQYF	TGTGCCAGCAGTTTAAATAAAGGGGATCTGCAGACCCAGTACTTC
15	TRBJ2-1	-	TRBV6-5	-	CAAQGSLSSYNEQFF	TGTGCCGCTCAGGGGTCCCTCAGCTCCTACAATGAGCAGTTCTTC
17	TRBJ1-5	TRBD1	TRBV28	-	CASSLIPGQGRNQPQHF	TGTGCCAGCAGTTTGATCCCGGGACAGGGCCGCAATCAGCCCCAGCATTTT
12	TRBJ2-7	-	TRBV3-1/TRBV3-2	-	CASNRLASEQYF	TGTGCCAGCAACCGGCTAGCGAGCGAGCAGTACTTC
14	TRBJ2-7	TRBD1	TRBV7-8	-	CASSDNTDRVQQYF	TGTGCCAGCAGCGACAACACCGACAGGGTACAGCAGTACTTC